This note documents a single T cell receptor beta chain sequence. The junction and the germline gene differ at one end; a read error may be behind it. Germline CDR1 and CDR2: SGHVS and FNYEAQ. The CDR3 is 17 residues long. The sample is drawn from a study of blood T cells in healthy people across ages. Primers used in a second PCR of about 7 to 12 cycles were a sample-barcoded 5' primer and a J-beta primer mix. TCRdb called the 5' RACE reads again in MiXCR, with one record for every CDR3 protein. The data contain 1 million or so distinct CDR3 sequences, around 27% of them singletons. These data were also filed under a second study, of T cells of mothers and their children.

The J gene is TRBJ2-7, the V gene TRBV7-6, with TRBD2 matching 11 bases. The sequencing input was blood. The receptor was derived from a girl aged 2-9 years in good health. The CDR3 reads CASSLEMTSGTSGEQYF. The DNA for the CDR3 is TGTGCCAGTAGCTTAGAGATGACTAGCGGGACGTCCGGTGAGCAGTACTTC.